The 2 T cell receptor beta chains in this list originate from one sample, sequenced in a study of neurological immune-mediated disorders. TCRdb ran MiXCR on the 5' RACE reads and lists one entry per CDR3 protein. The repertoire holds 25,000 to 35,000 distinct CDR3 sequences, with about 3.5% as singletons. Sequencing was done on a sample of PBMCs. All receptors derive from a woman aged 25 to 39 with multiple sclerosis.

This clonotype was detected only a few times. A much larger clone differs by one base, so this may be a read error. The V call is TRBV29-1, the J call TRBJ2-5; no firm D call. Germline CDR1 is SQVTM and CDR2 is ANQGSEA. V dropped 5 bases and J dropped 4 bases, with 8 bases sitting between them. CDR3 size: 11 residues. The CDR3 DNA follows: TGCAGCGTTAAAGTGGGAGAGACCCAGTACTTC. This gives the protein CSVKVGETQYF.

In this sample, this clonotype turned up many times. This chain joins TRBV7-2 and TRBJ2-3; D gene ambiguous. This CDR3 is 12 amino acids long. Per the germline V gene, CDR1 is SGHTA and CDR2 is FQGNSA. V lost 1 base and J 4 bases, leaving 3 bases between the germline ends. CDR3 DNA sequence: TGTGCCAGCAGCTTAGGCGCAGATACGCAGTATTTT. As protein: CASSLGADTQYF. Full variable domain (remainder filled in from reference TRBV7-2 and TRBJ2-3): GAGVSQSPSNKVTEKGKDVELRCDPISGHTALYWYRQSLGQGLEFLIYFQGNSAPDKSGLPSDRFSAERTGGSVSTLTIQRTQQEDSAVYLCASSLGADTQYFGPGTRLTVL.